This T cell receptor beta chain was sequenced in a study of T cell changes during pregnancy in multiple sclerosis. The V gene lost 7 bases and the J gene lost 9 bases, with 19 bases spanning the gap. This CDR3 is built from 13 residues. Germline CDR1 SQVTM, CDR2 ANQGSEA. Sequencing was performed with immunoSEQ multiplex PCR; in TCRdb, only in-frame clones are kept and a portion is missing. The sample consists of approximately 79,000 clones, over 85% of them appearing once. The V gene is TRBV29-1, the J gene TRBJ1-3; D gene ambiguous. The origin of this receptor is a female donor in good health, enrolled as a control in a pregnancy study. Specimen: peripheral blood, collected in the second trimester of pregnancy. Here the CDR3 reads CSGAERYRGTIYF. The CDR3 DNA follows: TGCAGCGGGGCGGAGAGGTATCGGGGCACCATATATTTT.